This entry describes one T cell receptor beta chain. The sample originates from a study of cytomegalovirus exposure and HLA in healthy donors. Sequenced by immunoSEQ multiplex PCR; TCRdb stores in-frame clones only, minus some. The table shows approximately 170,000 clones, with around 85% occurring only once. The CDR3 totals 16 residues. Germline V gene lookup returns CDR1 SGHRS and CDR2 YFSETQ. V was pared by 4 bases and J by 0 bases, with 15 bases between. J is TRBJ2-3 and V is TRBV5-1; D is unresolved. The specimen sequenced was PBMCs. The sequence was collected from a man between 18 and 35 years old in good health and CMV-seropositive. Here the CDR3 DNA reads TGCGCCAGCAGCATTCCTAACGGAGCTAGCACAGATACGCAGTATTTT. It encodes CASSIPNGASTDTQYF.